Listed below are T cell receptor beta chains from one sample, sequenced in a study of blood T cell repertoires in COVID-19. This table comes from immunoSEQ multiplex PCR, and its TCRdb copy is limited to in-frame clones, with some not included. The data show just over 90,000 clones, roughly 79% seen once. Material: peripheral blood. The receptor set was obtained from a human donor in a cohort sampled during active COVID-19. CDR3s include the opening cysteine and the closing phenylalanine or tryptophan. D genes are given only for firm matches. A row's size may be missing; if present it is once, few, many or a size class.

len | d_gene | j_gene | abundance | v_gene | CDR3aa | CDR3nt
14 | NA | TRBJ1-5 | few | TRBV5-8 | CASSLWTGNQPQHF | TGTGCCAGCAGCTTGTGGACAGGCAATCAGCCCCAGCATTTT
13 | TRBD1 | TRBJ2-2 | NA | TRBV5-6 | CASRQGAVGELFF | TGTGCCAGTCGACAGGGGGCGGTCGGGGAGCTGTTTTTT
14 | TRBD1 | TRBJ1-2 | NA | TRBV7-9 | CASSLGTGDDGYTF | TGTGCCAGCAGCTTAGGGACAGGGGATGATGGCTACACCTTC
15 | NA | TRBJ2-2 | NA | TRBV2 | CASSIQGRATGELFF | TGTGCCAGCAGCATCCAGGGGCGAGCCACCGGGGAGCTGTTTTTT
17 | NA | TRBJ2-2 | NA | TRBV5-1 | CASSPPAPRGSTGELFF | TGCGCCAGCAGCCCCCCGGCGCCAAGGGGAAGCACCGGGGAGCTGTTTTTT
13 | NA | TRBJ1-5 | NA | TRBV15 | CATSNVRDQPQHF | TGTGCCACCAGCAATGTCAGGGATCAGCCCCAGCATTTT
17 | TRBD2 | TRBJ2-2 | NA | TRBV3-1/TRBV3-2 | CASRLTGGRQNTGELFF | TGTGCCAGCAGACTCACGGGGGGACGGCAAAACACCGGGGAGCTGTTTTTT
12 | NA | TRBJ2-1 | NA | TRBV25-1 | CASSGGGNEQFF | TGTGCCAGCAGCGGCGGCGGCAATGAGCAGTTCTTC
13 | NA | TRBJ1-2 | NA | TRBV7-8 | CASSLGQGSRYTF | TGTGCCAGCAGCTTAGGGCAGGGCTCTCGCTACACCTTC
15 | NA | TRBJ2-6 | NA | TRBV28 | CASSFTGSGANVLTF | TGTGCCAGCAGTTTTACGGGGTCTGGGGCCAACGTCCTGACTTTC
13 | NA | TRBJ1-1 | NA | TRBV11-2 | CASSQSQNTEAFF | TGTGCCAGCAGCCAGTCCCAGAACACTGAAGCTTTCTTT
15 | TRBD1 | TRBJ2-1 | NA | TRBV5-4 | CATETGKTSYNEQFF | TGTGCCACCGAGACAGGGAAAACGTCCTACAATGAGCAGTTCTTC
14 | NA | TRBJ1-2 | once | TRBV3-1/TRBV3-2 | CASSPPSGFYGYTF | TGTGCCAGCAGCCCCCCGTCAGGTTTTTATGGCTACACCTTC
15 | NA | TRBJ1-5 | once | TRBV2 | CASSSQGWNNQPQHF | TGTGCCAGCAGTTCCCAGGGGTGGAACAATCAGCCCCAGCATTTT
19 | TRBD2 | TRBJ2-3 | NA | TRBV3-1/TRBV3-2 | CASSRGLAGGSASTDTQYF | TGTGCCAGCAGCCGTGGACTAGCGGGGGGGAGCGCAAGCACAGATACGCAGTATTTT
13 | TRBD1 | TRBJ1-2 | NA | TRBV28 | CASREQGGDGYTF | TGTGCCAGCAGGGAACAGGGGGGCGATGGCTACACCTTC
17 | TRBD1 | TRBJ1-3 | NA | TRBV5-1 | CAPRQGTGKFSGNTIYF | TGCGCCCCCCGACAGGGAACAGGAAAATTCTCTGGAAACACCATATATTTT
14 | NA | TRBJ1-2 | NA | TRBV5-1 | CASSPRQVSNGYTF | TGCGCCAGCAGCCCACGACAGGTTTCAAATGGCTACACCTTC
14 | NA | TRBJ1-5 | NA | TRBV28 | CASTPTTGPQPQHF | TGTGCCAGCACCCCTACGACAGGCCCTCAGCCCCAGCATTTT
14 | NA | TRBJ2-5 | NA | TRBV7-9 | CASSLAGGLETQYF | TGTGCCAGCAGCTTAGCTGGCGGGTTAGAGACCCAGTACTTC
14 | NA | TRBJ1-1 | few | TRBV19 | CASGTGTQGTEAFF | TGTGCCAGTGGGACCGGGACCCAGGGGACTGAAGCTTTCTTT
13 | NA | TRBJ1-1 | NA | TRBV4-1 | CASSQDGGTEAFF | TGCGCCAGCAGCCAAGATGGAGGAACTGAAGCTTTCTTT
13 | NA | TRBJ1-6 | NA | TRBV2 | CASSDAVSRPLHF | TGTGCCAGCAGTGACGCGGTCTCCCGGCCCCTCCACTTT
15 | NA | TRBJ2-2 | NA | TRBV28 | CASNGYRVHSGELFF | TGTGCCAGCAACGGATACAGGGTGCACTCCGGGGAGCTGTTTTTT
15 | NA | TRBJ1-3 | NA | TRBV7-2 | CASSLGPGFGNTIYF | TGTGCCAGCAGCTTAGGCCCAGGATTTGGAAACACCATATATTTT
16 | TRBD1 | TRBJ2-1 | once | TRBV24-1 | CATSDLGQGNVNEQFF | TGTGCCACCAGTGATTTGGGACAGGGTAATGTCAATGAGCAGTTCTTC
16 | TRBD2 | TRBJ2-1 | NA | TRBV5-1 | CASSLGPGGNYNEQFF | TGCGCCAGCAGCTTGGGTCCGGGAGGGAACTACAATGAGCAGTTCTTC
14 | NA | TRBJ1-6 | NA | TRBV19 | CASKVAGANSPLHF | TGTGCCAGTAAGGTTGCGGGGGCCAATTCACCCCTCCACTTT
15 | TRBD1 | TRBJ2-6 | NA | TRBV16 | CASSRQGSGANVLTF | TGTGCCAGCAGTCGACAGGGGAGCGGGGCCAACGTCCTGACTTTC
15 | NA | TRBJ1-5 | NA | TRBV28 | CASSGPDSLNQPQHF | TGTGCCAGCAGCGGACCGGACAGCCTAAATCAGCCCCAGCATTTT
17 | NA | TRBJ2-1 | NA | TRBV7-8 | CASVFENRASSYNEQFF | TGTGCCAGCGTCTTCGAAAACAGGGCTAGCTCCTACAATGAGCAGTTCTTC
14 | TRBD2 | TRBJ2-3 | few | TRBV7-3 | CASSFGGGTDTQYF | TGTGCCAGCAGCTTCGGGGGGGGCACAGATACGCAGTATTTT
15 | NA | TRBJ2-2 | NA | TRBV6-4 | CASSDRAKGAGELFF | TGTGCCAGCAGTGACAGAGCGAAGGGAGCCGGGGAGCTGTTTTTT
15 | TRBD1 | TRBJ1-2 | NA | TRBV5-8 | CASGDRGFLSYGYTF | TGTGCCAGCGGGGACAGGGGGTTTTTGAGCTATGGCTACACCTTC
15 | TRBD1 | TRBJ2-2 | NA | TRBV25-1 | CASSRGTGNTGELFF | TGTGCCAGCAGTAGAGGGACAGGGAACACCGGGGAGCTGTTTTTT
14 | TRBD1 | TRBJ1-2 | NA | TRBV24-1 | CATSNRGTAGGYTF | TGTGCCACCAGTAACAGGGGCACGGCCGGTGGCTACACCTTC